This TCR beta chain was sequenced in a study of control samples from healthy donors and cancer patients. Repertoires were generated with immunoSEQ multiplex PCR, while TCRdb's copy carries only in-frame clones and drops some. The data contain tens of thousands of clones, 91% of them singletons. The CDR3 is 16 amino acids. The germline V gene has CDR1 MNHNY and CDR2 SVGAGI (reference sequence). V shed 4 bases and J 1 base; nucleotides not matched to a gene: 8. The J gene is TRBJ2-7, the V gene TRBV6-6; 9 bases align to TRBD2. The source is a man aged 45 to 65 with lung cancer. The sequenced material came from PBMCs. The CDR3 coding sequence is TGTGCCAGCAGTTTAACTCAGCGGGGGGCTTCCTACGAGCAGTACTTC. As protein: CASSLTQRGASYEQYF.